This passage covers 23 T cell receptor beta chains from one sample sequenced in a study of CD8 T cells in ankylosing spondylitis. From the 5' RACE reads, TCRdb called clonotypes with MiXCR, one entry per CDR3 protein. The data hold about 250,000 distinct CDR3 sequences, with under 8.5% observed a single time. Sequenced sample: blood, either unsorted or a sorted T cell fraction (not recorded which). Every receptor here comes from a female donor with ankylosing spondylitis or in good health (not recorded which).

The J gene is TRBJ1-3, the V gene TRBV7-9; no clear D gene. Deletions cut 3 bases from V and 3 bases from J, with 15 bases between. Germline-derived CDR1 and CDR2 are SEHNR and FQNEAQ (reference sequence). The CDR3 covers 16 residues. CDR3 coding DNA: TGTGCCAGCAGCTTTGTCAGCCTTGACCTTGGAAACACCATATATTTT. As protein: CASSFVSLDLGNTIYF.

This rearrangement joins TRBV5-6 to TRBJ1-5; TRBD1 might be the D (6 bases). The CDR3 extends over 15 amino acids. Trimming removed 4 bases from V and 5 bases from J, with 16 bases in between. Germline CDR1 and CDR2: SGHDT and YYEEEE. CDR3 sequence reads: CASSRTARGDQPQHF. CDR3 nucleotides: TGTGCCAGCAGCAGGACCGCGAGGGGGGATCAGCCCCAGCATTTT. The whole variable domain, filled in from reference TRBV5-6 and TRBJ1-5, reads DAGVTQSPTHLIKTRGQQVTLRCSPKSGHDTVSWYQQALGQGPQFIFQYYEEEERQRGNFPDRFSGHQFPNYSSELNVNALLLGDSALYLCASSRTARGDQPQHFGDGTRLSIL.

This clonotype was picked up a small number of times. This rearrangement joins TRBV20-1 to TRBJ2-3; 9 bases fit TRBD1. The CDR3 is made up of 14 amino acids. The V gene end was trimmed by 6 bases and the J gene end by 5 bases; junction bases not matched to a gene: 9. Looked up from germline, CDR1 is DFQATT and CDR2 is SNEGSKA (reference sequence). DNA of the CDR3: TGCAGTGCCAGGGACAGGGTCGTTTTAGATACGCAGTATTTT. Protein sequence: CSARDRVVLDTQYF.

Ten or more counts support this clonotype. The CDR3 here is CASTRGTGVNEQFF. CDR3 sequence (DNA): TGTGCCAGCACCAGGGGGACAGGGGTCAATGAGCAGTTCTTC. The chain is built from TRBV6-2 or TRBV6-3 and TRBJ2-1; 10 nucleotides align to TRBD1. The CDR3 runs to 14 residues. The germline V gene has CDR1 MNHEY and CDR2 SVGEGT. The J segment lost 6 bases and the V segment lost 7 bases, leaving 6 bases of the junction unmatched.

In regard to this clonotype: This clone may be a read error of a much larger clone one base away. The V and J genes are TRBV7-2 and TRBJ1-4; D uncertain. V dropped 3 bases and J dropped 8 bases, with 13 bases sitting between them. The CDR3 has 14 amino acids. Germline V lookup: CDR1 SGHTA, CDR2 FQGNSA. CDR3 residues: CASSLSRSREKLFF. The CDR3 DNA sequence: TGTGCCAGCAGCTTGAGTAGGAGTCGAGAAAAACTGTTTTTT.

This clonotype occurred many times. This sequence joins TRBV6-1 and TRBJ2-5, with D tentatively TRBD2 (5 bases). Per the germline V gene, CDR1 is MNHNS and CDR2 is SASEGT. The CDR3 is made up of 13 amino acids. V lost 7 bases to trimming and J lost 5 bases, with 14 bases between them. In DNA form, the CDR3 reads TGTGCCAGCACCAAGCCCCCGGGGGAGACCCAGTACTTC. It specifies CASTKPPGETQYF.

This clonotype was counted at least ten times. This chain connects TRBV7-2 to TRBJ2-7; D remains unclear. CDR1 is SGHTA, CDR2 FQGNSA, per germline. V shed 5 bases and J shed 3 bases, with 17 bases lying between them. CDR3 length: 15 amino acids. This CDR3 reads CASSPVGVPYYEQYF. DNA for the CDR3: TGTGCCAGCAGCCCCGTTGGAGTCCCCTACTACGAGCAGTACTTC.

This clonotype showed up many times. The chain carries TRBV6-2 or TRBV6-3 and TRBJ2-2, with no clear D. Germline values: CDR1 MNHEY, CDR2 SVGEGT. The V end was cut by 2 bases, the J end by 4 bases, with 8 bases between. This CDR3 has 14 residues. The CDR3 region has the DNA TGTGCCAGCAGTTACAGGGAAAGCACCGGGGAGCTGTTTTTT. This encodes CASSYRESTGELFF.

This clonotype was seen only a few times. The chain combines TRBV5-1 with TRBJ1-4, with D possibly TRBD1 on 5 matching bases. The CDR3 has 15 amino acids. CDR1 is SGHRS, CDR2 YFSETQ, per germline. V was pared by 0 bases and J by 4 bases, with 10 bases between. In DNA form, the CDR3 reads TGCGCCAGCAGCTTGGAGGCGGGGGTTAATGAAAAACTGTTTTTT. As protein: CASSLEAGVNEKLFF.

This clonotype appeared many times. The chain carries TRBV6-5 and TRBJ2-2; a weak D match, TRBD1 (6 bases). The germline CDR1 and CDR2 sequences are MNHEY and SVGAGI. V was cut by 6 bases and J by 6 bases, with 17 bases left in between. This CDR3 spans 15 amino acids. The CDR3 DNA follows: TGTGCCAGCAGGCCCCTACAGTGGGGGCCCGGGGAGCTGTTTTTT. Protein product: CASRPLQWGPGELFF.

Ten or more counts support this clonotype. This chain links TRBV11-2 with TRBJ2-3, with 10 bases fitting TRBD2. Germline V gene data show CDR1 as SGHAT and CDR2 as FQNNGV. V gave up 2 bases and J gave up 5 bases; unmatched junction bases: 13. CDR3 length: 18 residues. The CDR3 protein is CASSLTLFQREGGDTQYF. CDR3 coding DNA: TGTGCCAGCAGCTTAACCCTGTTTCAGCGGGAGGGAGGAGATACGCAGTATTTT.

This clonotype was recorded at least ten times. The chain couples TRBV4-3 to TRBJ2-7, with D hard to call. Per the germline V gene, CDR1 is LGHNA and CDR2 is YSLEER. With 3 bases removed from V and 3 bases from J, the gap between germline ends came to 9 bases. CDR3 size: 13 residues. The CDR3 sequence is CASSHGPNYEQYF. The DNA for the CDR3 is TGCGCCAGCAGCCACGGACCGAACTACGAGCAGTACTTC.

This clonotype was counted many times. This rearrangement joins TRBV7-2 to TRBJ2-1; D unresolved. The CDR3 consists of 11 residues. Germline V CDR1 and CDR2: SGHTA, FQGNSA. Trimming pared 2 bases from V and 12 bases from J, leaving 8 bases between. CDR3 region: CASSLTHTQFF. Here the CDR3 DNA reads TGTGCCAGCAGCTTAACACATACGCAGTTCTTC.

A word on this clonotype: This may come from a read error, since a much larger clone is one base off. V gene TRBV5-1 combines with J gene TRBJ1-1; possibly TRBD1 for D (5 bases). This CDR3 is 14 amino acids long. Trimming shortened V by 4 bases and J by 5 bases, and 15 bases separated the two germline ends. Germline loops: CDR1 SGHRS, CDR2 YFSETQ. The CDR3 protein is CASSPDSGSTEAFF. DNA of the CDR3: TGCGCCAGCAGCCCCGACAGTGGGAGTACTGAAGCTTTCTTT.

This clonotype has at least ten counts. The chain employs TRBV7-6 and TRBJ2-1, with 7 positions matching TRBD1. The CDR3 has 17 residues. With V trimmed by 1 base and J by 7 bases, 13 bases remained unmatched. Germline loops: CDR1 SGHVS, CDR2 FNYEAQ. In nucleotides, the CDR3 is TGTGCCAGCAGCTTAGGATACAGGGGATTAATCGAAAATGAGCAGTTCTTC. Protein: CASSLGYRGLIENEQFF.

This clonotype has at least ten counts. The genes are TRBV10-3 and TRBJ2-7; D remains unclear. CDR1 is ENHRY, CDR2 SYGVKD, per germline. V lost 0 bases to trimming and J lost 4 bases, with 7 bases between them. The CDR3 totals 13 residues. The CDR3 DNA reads TGTGCCATCAGTGAGTCCCTGGGGTACGAGCAGTACTTC. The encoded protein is CAISESLGYEQYF.

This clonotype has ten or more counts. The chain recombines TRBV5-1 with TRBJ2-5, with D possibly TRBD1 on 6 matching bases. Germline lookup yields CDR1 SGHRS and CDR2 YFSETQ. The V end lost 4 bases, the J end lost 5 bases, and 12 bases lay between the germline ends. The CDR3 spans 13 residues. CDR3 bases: TGCGCCAGCAGCAGGACAGTGGGGGAGACCCAGTACTTC. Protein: CASSRTVGETQYF.

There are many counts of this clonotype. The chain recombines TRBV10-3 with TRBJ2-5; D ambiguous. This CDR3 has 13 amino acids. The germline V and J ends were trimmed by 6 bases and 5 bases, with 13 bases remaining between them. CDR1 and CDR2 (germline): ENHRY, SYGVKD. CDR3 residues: CAIRAGPGETQYF. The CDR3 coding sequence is TGTGCCATCAGGGCCGGGCCGGGCGAGACCCAGTACTTC.

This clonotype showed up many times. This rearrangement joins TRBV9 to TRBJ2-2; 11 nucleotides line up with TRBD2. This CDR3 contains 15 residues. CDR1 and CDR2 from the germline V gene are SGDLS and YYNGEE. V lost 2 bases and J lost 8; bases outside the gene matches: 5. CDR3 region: CASSVRTSGLGELFF. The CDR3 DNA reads TGTGCCAGCAGCGTCAGGACTAGCGGGCTTGGGGAGCTGTTTTTT. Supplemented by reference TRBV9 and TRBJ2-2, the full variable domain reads DSGVTQTPKHLITATGQRVTLRCSPRSGDLSVYWYQQSLDQGLQFLIQYYNGEERAKGNILERFSAQQFPDLHSELNLSSLELGDSALYFCASSVRTSGLGELFFGEGSRLTVL.

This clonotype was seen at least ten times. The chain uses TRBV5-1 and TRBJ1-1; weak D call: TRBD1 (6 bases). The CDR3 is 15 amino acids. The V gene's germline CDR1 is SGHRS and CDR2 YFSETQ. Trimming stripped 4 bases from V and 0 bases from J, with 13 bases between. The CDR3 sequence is CASSTGQDMNTEAFF. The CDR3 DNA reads TGCGCCAGCAGCACGGGACAAGATATGAACACTGAAGCTTTCTTT.

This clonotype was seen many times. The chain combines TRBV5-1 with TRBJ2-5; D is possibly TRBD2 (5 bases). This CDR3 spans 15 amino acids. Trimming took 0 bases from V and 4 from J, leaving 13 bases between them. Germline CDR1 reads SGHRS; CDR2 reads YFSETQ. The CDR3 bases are TGCGCCAGCAGCTTGGCGGGCCAGGAGGTAGAGACCCAGTACTTC. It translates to CASSLAGQEVETQYF.

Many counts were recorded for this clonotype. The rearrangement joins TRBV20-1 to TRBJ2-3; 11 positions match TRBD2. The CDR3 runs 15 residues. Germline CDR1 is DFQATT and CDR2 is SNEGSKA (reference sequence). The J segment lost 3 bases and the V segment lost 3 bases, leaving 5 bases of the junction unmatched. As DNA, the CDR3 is TGCAGTGCTAGGTTAGCGGGAGGGCCAACAGATACGCAGTATTTT. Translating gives CSARLAGGPTDTQYF.

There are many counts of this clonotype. CDR3 bases: TGTGCCAGCAGTTACTCAGACGGAGATACGCAGTATTTT. It codes for CASSYSDGDTQYF. The V and J genes are TRBV6-5 and TRBJ2-3; no reliable D call. V lost 0 bases and J lost 5, with 6 bases in between. This CDR3 is 13 amino acids long. Germline-derived CDR1 and CDR2 are MNHEY and SVGAGI.